Listed below are T cell receptor beta chains from one sample, sequenced in a study of cytomegalovirus exposure and HLA in healthy donors. Produced via immunoSEQ multiplex PCR; TCRdb's table is partial and in-frame only. The table shows around 110,000 clones, with roughly 79% occurring only once. Sequencing was performed on PBMCs. The source of these receptors is a woman aged 25 to 39 in good health and CMV-seronegative. CDR3s include the opening cysteine and the closing phenylalanine or tryptophan. D genes are given only for firm matches. Rows may omit the clone size; those that give it use once, few, many or a size class.

j_call clone_size v_call d_call cdr3_aa cdr3_nt
TRBJ2-1 - TRBV28 TRBD2 CASSFPPGLAGGREQFF TGTGCCAGCAGTTTCCCCCCCGGACTAGCGGGAGGGCGCGAGCAGTTCTTC
TRBJ1-1 - TRBV14 TRBD1 CASSGTGRTEAFF TGTGCCAGCAGCGGGACAGGTCGCACTGAAGCTTTCTTT
TRBJ1-4 medium-sized TRBV6-1 - CASSEMADNEKLFF TGTGCCAGCAGTGAAATGGCAGATAATGAAAAACTGTTTTTT
TRBJ2-7 - TRBV15 - CATSRRGSEQYF TGTGCCACTAGCCGCAGGGGCAGTGAGCAGTACTTC
TRBJ2-1 - TRBV7-8 - CASSLGGPNEQFF TGTGCCAGCAGCTTGGGGGGGCCGAATGAGCAGTTCTTC
TRBJ1-1 few TRBV13 - CASSLSQGYTEAFF TGTGCCAGCAGCTTGTCACAGGGATACACTGAAGCTTTCTTT
TRBJ1-4 - TRBV2 - CASSVRYEKLFF TGTGCCAGCAGTGTCCGTTATGAAAAACTGTTTTTT
TRBJ1-1 - TRBV5-4 - CASSLEVGGTEAFF TGTGCCAGCAGCTTGGAGGTAGGAGGCACTGAAGCTTTCTTT
TRBJ2-1 once TRBV11-2 TRBD1 CASSLDGTGSDEQFF TGTGCCAGCAGCTTAGACGGGACAGGGTCGGATGAGCAGTTCTTC
TRBJ2-7 - TRBV5-1 TRBD2 CASSLGLEGEQYF TGCGCCAGCAGCTTAGGACTAGAGGGCGAGCAGTACTTC
TRBJ2-7 - TRBV28 TRBD2 CASTRRGPGLAYYEQYF TGTGCCAGCACTCGGAGGGGACCGGGACTAGCGTATTACGAGCAGTACTTC
TRBJ2-7 once TRBV14 TRBD2 CASKAGLAGVQGHEQYF TGTGCCAGCAAGGCGGGACTAGCGGGAGTCCAAGGTCACGAGCAGTACTTC
TRBJ2-4 - TRBV30 TRBD2 CAWSAVAGLAKNIQYF TGTGCCTGGAGCGCCGTAGCGGGACTAGCCAAAAACATTCAGTACTTC
TRBJ2-1 - TRBV4-3 TRBD2 CASSHDPSGSYSEQFF TGCGCCAGCAGCCATGATCCTAGCGGGAGTTATAGTGAGCAGTTCTTC
TRBJ2-2 - TRBV5-5 - CASSFLTANTGELFF TGTGCCAGCAGCTTTCTCACGGCGAACACCGGGGAGCTGTTTTTT
TRBJ2-7 - TRBV11-2 - CASSLQESYEQYF TGTGCCAGCAGCTTACAGGAATCCTACGAGCAGTACTTC
TRBJ2-5 - TRBV7-8 - CASSLRRETLGTQYF TGTGCCAGCAGCTTAAGGAGGGAGACCTTAGGGACCCAGTACTTC
TRBJ2-5 - TRBV5-1 TRBD2 CASNRLAGGQETQYF TGCGCCAGCAACAGACTAGCGGGAGGACAAGAGACCCAGTACTTC
TRBJ2-3 - TRBV19 TRBD1 CASSLSLWTGSTDTQYF TGTGCCAGTAGTTTATCCCTCTGGACAGGGAGCACAGATACGCAGTATTTT
TRBJ2-7 - TRBV9 - CASSGEGYEQYF TGTGCCAGCTCAGGGGAGGGCTACGAGCAGTACTTC
TRBJ2-1 - TRBV6-1 TRBD2 CASSAGLADHNEQFF TGTGCCAGCAGTGCGGGACTAGCGGACCACAATGAGCAGTTCTTC
TRBJ2-7 once TRBV7-8 TRBD1 CASSLARTGIAYEQYF TGTGCCAGCAGCTTAGCTAGGACAGGGATAGCATACGAGCAGTACTTC
TRBJ1-1 once TRBV18 - CASLTLSGATEAFF TGTGCCAGCTTGACATTAAGCGGGGCCACTGAAGCTTTCTTT
TRBJ2-6 - TRBV5-1 TRBD1 CASSAGQGGVSGANVLTF TGCGCCAGCAGCGCGGGACAGGGGGGGGTCTCTGGGGCCAACGTCCTGACTTTC
TRBJ2-4 few TRBV27 TRBD1 CASSLTGTAINIQYF TGTGCCAGCAGTTTAACCGGGACAGCGATAAACATTCAGTACTTC
TRBJ2-6 - TRBV7-6 - CASSRDIASGANVLTF TGTGCCAGCAGCCGCGACATCGCCTCTGGGGCCAACGTCCTGACTTTC
TRBJ1-2 - TRBV30 TRBD1 CASPGQGSNYGYTF TGTGCCTCGCCGGGACAGGGCTCTAACTATGGCTACACCTTC
TRBJ2-1 - TRBV7-7 - CASSVYPGTDYNEQFF TGTGCTAGCAGCGTCTACCCCGGGACTGACTACAATGAGCAGTTCTTC
TRBJ2-1 - TRBV5-1 - CASSSDSMGEFF TGCGCCAGCAGCTCGGACAGCATGGGGGAGTTCTTC